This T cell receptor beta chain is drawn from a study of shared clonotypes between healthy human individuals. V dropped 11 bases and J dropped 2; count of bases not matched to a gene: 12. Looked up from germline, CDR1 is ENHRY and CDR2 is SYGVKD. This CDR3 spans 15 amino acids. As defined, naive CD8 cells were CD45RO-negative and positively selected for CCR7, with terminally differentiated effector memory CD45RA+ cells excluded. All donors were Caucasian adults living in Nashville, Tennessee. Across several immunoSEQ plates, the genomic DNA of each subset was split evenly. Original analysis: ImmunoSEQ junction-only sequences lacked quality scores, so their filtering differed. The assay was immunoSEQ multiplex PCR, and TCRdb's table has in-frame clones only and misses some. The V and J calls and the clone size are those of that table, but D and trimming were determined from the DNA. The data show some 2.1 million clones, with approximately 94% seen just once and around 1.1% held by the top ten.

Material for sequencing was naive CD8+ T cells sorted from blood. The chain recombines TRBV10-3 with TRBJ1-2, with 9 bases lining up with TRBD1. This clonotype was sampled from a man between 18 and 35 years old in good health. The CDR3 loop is CAAFSPGQGNYGYTF. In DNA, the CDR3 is TGTGCCGCTTTTTCGCCGGGACAGGGAAACTATGGCTACACCTTC.